This TCR beta chain is from a study of patients and donors after allogeneic stem cell transplantation. TCRdb recomputed calls from the RT-PCR reads with MiXCR, one row per CDR3 protein. The table shows some 30,000 distinct CDR3 sequences, with roughly a third occurring only once. This clonotype was seen a single time. There are 13 residues in the CDR3. V was pared by 6 bases and J by 2 bases, with 10 bases between. The sequence derives from a human donor who was either an allogeneic HSCT recipient or a stem cell or donor lymphocyte infusion donor (not recorded which). It is not recorded whose cells these are; they may come from a transplant donor. The sequencing input was blood, either unsorted or a sorted T cell fraction (not recorded which). The gene calls are TRBV12-3 or TRBV12-4 and TRBJ2-5, with D possibly TRBD1 on 6 matching bases. This chain's CDR3 is CASSMGQQETQYF. CDR3 DNA: TGTGCCAGCAGCATGGGACAACAAGAGACCCAGTACTTC.